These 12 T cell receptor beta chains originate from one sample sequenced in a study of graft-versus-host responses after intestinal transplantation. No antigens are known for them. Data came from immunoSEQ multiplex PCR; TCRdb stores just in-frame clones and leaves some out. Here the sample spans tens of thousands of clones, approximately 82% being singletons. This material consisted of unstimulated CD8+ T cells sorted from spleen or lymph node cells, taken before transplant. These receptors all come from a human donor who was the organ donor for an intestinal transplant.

CDR3 DNA: TGCGCCAGCAGCCAAGAAAGGGGAGCGCATGAGCAGTTCTTC. Amino acids: CASSQERGAHEQFF. The chain has TRBV4-1 and TRBJ2-1, with D perhaps assigned TRBD1 or TRBD2 (5 bases each). V dropped 0 bases and J dropped 8 bases, with 11 bases sitting between them. The CDR3 loop spans 14 amino acids. Germline CDR1 MGHRA, CDR2 YSYEKL.

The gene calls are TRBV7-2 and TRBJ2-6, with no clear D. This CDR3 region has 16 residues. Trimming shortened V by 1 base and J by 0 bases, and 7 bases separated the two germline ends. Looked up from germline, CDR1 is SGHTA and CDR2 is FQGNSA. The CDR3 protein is CASSLDRPSGANVLTF. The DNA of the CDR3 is TGTGCCAGCAGCTTAGATCGGCCCTCTGGGGCCAACGTCCTGACTTTC.

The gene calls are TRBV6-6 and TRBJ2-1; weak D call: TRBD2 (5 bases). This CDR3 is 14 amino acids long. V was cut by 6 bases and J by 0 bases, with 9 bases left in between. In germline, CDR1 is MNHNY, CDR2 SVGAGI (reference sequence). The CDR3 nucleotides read TGTGCCAGCAGAGAAGGGAGCTCCTACAATGAGCAGTTCTTC. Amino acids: CASREGSSYNEQFF.

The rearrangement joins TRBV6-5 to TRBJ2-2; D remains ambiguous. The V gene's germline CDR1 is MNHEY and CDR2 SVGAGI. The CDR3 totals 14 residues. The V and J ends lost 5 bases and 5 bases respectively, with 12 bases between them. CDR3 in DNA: TGTGCCAGCAGTACCGACCGTGAGACCGGGGAGCTGTTTTTT. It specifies CASSTDRETGELFF.

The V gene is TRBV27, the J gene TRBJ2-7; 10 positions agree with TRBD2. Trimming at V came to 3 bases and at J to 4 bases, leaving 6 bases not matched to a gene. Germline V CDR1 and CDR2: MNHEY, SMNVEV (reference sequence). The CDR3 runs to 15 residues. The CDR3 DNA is TGTGCCAGCAGTTTCCAACTAGCGGGGTTGTACGAGCAGTACTTC. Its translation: CASSFQLAGLYEQYF.

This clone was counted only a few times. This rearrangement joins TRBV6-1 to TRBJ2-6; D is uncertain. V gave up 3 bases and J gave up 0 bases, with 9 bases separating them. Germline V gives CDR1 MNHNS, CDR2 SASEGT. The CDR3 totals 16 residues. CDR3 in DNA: TGTGCCAGCAGTGAGGCAGGCGACTCTGGGGCCAACGTCCTGACTTTC. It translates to CASSEAGDSGANVLTF.

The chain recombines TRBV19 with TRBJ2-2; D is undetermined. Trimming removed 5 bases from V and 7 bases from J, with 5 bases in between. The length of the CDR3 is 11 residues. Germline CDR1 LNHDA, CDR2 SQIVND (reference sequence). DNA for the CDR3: TGTGCCAGTAGTCTCAGCGGGGAGCTGTTTTTT. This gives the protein CASSLSGELFF.

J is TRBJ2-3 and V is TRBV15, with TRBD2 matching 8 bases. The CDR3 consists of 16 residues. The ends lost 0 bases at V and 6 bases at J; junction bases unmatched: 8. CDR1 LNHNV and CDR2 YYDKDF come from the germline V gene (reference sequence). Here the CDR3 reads CATSRDTSGFVDTQYF. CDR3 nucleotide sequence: TGTGCCACCAGCAGAGATACTAGCGGATTCGTGGATACGCAGTATTTT. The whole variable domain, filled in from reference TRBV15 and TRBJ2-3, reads DAMVIQNPRYQVTQFGKPVTLSCSQTLNHNVMYWYQQKSSQAPKLLFHYYDKDFNNEADTPDNFQSRRPNTSFCFLDIRSPGLGDTAMYLCATSRDTSGFVDTQYFGPGTRLTVL.

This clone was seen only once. The CDR3 coding sequence is TGTGCCAGCAGAACCACAAGGGGTATCTATGGCTACACCTTC. Its translation is CASRTTRGIYGYTF. V is TRBV27 and J is TRBJ1-2; possible D gene TRBD1, 5 bases. The CDR3 runs to 14 residues. With 6 bases removed from V and 4 bases from J, the gap between germline ends came to 15 bases. CDR1 is MNHEY and CDR2 is SMNVEV in the germline V gene (reference sequence).

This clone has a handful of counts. This CDR3 reads CASSPGRQSSYNEQFF. Here the CDR3 DNA reads TGTGCCAGCAGCCCCGGGCGACAGAGCTCCTACAATGAGCAGTTCTTC. The chain uses TRBV13 and TRBJ2-1, with D perhaps TRBD1 (5 bases). The CDR3 runs 16 residues. V lost 5 bases, J lost 0 bases, and 14 bases lay in between. The germline V gene has CDR1 PRHDT and CDR2 FYEKMQ (reference sequence).

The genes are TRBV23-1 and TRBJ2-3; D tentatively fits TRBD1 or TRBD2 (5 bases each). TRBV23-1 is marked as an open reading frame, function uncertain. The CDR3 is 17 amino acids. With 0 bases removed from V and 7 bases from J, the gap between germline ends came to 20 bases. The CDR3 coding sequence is TGCGCCAGCAGTCAATCGCGGTTTACAGGACTCCTATATACGCAGTATTTT. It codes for CASSQSRFTGLLYTQYF.

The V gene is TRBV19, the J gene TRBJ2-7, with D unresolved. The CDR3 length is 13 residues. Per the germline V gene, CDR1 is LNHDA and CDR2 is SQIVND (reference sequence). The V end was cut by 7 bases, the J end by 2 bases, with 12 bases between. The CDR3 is CASIIGWTYEQYF. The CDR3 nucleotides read TGTGCCAGTATTATCGGATGGACCTACGAGCAGTACTTC.